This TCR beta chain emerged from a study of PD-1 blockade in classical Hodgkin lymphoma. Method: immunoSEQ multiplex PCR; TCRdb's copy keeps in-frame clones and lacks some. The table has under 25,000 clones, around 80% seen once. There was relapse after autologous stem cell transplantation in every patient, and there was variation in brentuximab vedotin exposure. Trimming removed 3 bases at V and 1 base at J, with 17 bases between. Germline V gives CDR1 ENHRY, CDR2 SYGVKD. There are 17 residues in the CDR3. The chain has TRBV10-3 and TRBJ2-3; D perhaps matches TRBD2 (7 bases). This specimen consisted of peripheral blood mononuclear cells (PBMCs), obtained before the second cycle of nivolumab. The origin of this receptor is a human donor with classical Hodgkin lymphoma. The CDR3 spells CAISDPRGGDRTDTQYF. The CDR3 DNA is TGTGCCATCAGTGACCCAAGGGGGGGAGATCGCACAGATACGCAGTATTTT.